This T cell receptor (beta chain) emerged from a study of T cell responses to AZD1222 COVID-19 vaccine. Study-wide results and limits: Repertoires were obtained only post-peak T cell response. Spike-specific TCR breadth and depth both grew after two AZD1222 doses.

Clones were sequenced by immunoSEQ multiplex PCR, and TCRdb holds only the in-frame ones, with some missing. The table includes 150,000 to 200,000 clones, roughly 92% detected once. The CDR3 is 17 residues long. The germline gives CDR1 LGHDT, CDR2 YNNKEL (reference sequence). The V gene end was trimmed by 0 bases and the J gene end by 5 bases; junction bases not matched to a gene: 10. Points on this clone: As yet, its antigen is unknown.

The TCR comes from an adult in good health. The chain combines TRBV3-1 (or the pseudogene TRBV3-2) with TRBJ1-5, with 7 nucleotides matching TRBD1. The specimen comprised peripheral blood, sampled on day 0 of AZD1222 vaccination. CDR3 sequence: CASSQELLGTADQPQHF. The CDR3 bases are TGTGCCAGCAGCCAAGAATTACTAGGGACAGCCGATCAGCCCCAGCATTTT.